This record looks at one T cell receptor beta chain sequence and its context. This entry is derived from a study of CD8 T cells in Susac syndrome. Random hexamers were used to reverse transcribe the RNA input (about 0.5 to 1 ug). TCRdb re-analysed the immunoSEQ multiplex PCR reads in MiXCR, keeping a single row per CDR3 protein. Seen here are some 180,000 distinct CDR3 sequences, approximately 95% observed once, and the top ten hold 0.1%. Sequencing of TCR beta was carried out in blood CD8+ and CD4+ T cells. Negative isolation was used for CD8+ and CD4+ T cells and FACS enrichment for TEMRA cells. The sequenced sample was CD4+ T cells from PBMCs. The receptor was derived from a human donor in good health.

The CDR3 sequence is CASSLADANYGYTF. As DNA, the CDR3 is TGCGCCAGCAGTCTAGCCGACGCTAACTATGGCTACACCTTC. This chain joins TRBV23-1 and TRBJ1-2; D is unclear. TRBV23-1 is assigned to the ORF class and has an uncertain function. This CDR3 comprises 14 residues. Trimming stripped 4 bases from V and 0 bases from J, with 9 bases between.